This TCR beta chain was profiled in a study of beta chain features in type 1 diabetes. In the study overall: Patients shared similar age, gender and cell yields with healthy donors. Examination of sorted cells across all samples involved 90 million to 120 million cells. Overall study results and limits: Equally in patients and controls, PCR might preferentially amplify shorter templates. Type 1 diabetes patients had TCRB CDR3s that were shorter (moderately but significantly so) in all four CD4+ subsets. Among type 1 diabetes patients, VDJ junctions had fewer insertions and more deletions.

This clone was seen a few times. Its antigen is currently unknown. Trimming removed 6 bases from V and 6 bases from J, with 9 bases in between. The CDR3 length is 12 residues. CDR1 is LNHDA and CDR2 is SQIVND in the germline V gene (reference sequence). Since all of the isolated RNA was reverse transcribed, expressed TCRB transcripts were what got sequenced. Generated by immunoSEQ multiplex PCR, the TCRdb table keeps only in-frame clones and is missing some. The sample holds about 360,000 clones, roughly an eighth seen once. The TCR sequence derives from a woman aged 18-29 years with type 1 diabetes. Sequencing used naive CD4+ T cells from blood. The genes are TRBV19 and TRBJ1-5; D uncertain. The CDR3 DNA sequence: TGTGCCAGTAGGTCGGCGGGTCAGCCCCAGCATTTT. It is translated as CASRSAGQPQHF.